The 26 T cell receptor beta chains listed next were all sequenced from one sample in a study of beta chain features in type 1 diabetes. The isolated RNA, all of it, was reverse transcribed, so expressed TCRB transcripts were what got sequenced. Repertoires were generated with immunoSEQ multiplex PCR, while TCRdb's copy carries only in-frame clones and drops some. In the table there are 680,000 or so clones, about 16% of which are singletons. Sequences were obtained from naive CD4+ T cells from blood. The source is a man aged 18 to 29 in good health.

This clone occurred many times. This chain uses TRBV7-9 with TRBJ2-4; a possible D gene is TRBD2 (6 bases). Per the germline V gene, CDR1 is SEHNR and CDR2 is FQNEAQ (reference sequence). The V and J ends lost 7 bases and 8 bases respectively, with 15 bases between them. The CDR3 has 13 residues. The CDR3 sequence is CASIGEGGYIQYF. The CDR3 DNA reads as TGTGCCAGCATCGGGGAAGGAGGGTACATTCAGTACTTC.

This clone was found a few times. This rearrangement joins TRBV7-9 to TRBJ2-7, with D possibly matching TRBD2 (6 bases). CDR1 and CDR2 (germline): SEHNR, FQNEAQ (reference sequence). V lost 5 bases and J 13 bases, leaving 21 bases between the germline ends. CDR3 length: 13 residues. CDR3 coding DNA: TGTGCCAGCAGCCCAAGGCTGGGAGGTCAGATCTACTTC. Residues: CASSPRLGGQIYF.

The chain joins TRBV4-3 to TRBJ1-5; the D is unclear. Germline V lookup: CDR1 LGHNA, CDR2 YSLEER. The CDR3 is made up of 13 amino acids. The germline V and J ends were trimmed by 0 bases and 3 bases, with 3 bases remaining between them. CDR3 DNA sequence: TGCGCCAGCAGCCAAGATAACAATCAGCCCCAGCATTTT. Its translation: CASSQDNNQPQHF.

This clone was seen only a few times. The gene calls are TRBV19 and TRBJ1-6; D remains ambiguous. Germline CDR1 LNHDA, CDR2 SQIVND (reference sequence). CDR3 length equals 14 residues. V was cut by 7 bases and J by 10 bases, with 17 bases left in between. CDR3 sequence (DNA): TGTGCCAGTACCCAGGACGGTAGGGTATCACCCCTCCACTTT. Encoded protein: CASTQDGRVSPLHF.

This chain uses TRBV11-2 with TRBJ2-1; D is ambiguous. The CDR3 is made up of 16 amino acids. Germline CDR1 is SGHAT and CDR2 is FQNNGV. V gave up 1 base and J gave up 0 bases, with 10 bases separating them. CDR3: CASSLALGSSYNEQFF. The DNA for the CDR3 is TGTGCCAGCAGCTTAGCGCTCGGAAGCTCCTACAATGAGCAGTTCTTC.

CDR3 in DNA: TGCGCCAGCAGCCAAGGCCCCCGAGGACCCTACGAGCAGTACTTC. Translation gives CASSQGPRGPYEQYF. V is TRBV4-1 and J is TRBJ2-7; unclear D gene. Germline loops: CDR1 MGHRA, CDR2 YSYEKL. Trimming pared 1 base from V and 2 bases from J, leaving 12 bases between. This CDR3 has 15 amino acids.

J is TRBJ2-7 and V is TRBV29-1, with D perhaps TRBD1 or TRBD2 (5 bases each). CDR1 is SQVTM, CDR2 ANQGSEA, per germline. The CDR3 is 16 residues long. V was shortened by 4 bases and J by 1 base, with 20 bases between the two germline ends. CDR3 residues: CSVGPVGGFGSYEQYF. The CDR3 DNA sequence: TGCAGCGTTGGACCCGTTGGGGGTTTTGGGTCCTACGAGCAGTACTTC.

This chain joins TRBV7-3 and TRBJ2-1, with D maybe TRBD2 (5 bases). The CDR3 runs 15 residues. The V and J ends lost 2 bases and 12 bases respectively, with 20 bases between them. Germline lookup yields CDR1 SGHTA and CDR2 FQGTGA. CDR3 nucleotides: TGTGCCAGCAGCTTATCCCGGGATCTGCGAGACGGGCAGTTCTTC. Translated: CASSLSRDLRDGQFF.

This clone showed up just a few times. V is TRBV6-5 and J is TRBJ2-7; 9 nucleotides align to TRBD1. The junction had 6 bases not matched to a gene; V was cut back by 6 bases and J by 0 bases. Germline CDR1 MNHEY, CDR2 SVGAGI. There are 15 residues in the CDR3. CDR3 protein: CASRSLTGGSYEQYF. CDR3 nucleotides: TGTGCCAGCAGGTCTCTGACAGGGGGCTCCTACGAGCAGTACTTC.

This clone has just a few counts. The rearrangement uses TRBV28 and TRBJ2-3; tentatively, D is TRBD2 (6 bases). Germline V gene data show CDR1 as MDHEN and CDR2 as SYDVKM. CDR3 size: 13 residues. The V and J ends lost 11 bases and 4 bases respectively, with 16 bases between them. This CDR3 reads CAASGTFADTQYF. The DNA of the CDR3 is TGTGCCGCCTCCGGGACTTTTGCAGATACGCAGTATTTT.

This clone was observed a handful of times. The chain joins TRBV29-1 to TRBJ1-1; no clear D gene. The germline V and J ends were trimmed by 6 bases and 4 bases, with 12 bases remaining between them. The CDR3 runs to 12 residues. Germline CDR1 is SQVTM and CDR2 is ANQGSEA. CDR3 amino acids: CSVSIGGTEAFF. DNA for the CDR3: TGCAGCGTGTCCATAGGTGGCACTGAAGCTTTCTTT.

The CDR3 DNA is TGTGCCAGCAGCGTAGCTACGGAGAGAGGGGACAGGCAAGAGACCCAGTACTTC. It is translated as CASSVATERGDRQETQYF. The rearrangement joins TRBV9 to TRBJ2-5; TRBD1 aligns across 8 bases. Germline values: CDR1 SGDLS, CDR2 YYNGEE. The CDR3 runs 18 residues. V shed 0 bases, J shed 2 bases, and the junction held 12 bases outside the gene matches.

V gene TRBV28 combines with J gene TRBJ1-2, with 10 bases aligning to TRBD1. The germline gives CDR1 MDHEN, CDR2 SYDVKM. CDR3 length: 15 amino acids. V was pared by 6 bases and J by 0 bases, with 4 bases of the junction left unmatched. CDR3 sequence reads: CASRGGTGANYGYTF. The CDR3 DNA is TGTGCCAGCAGGGGAGGGACAGGGGCTAACTATGGCTACACCTTC.

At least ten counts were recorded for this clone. CDR3 sequence: CAISALGQGGSPLHF. The CDR3 DNA reads as TGTGCCATCAGTGCCCTGGGGCAGGGAGGTTCACCCCTCCACTTT. This chain joins TRBV10-3 and TRBJ1-6; D might be TRBD1 (5 bases). V lost 4 bases to trimming and J lost 9 bases, with 16 bases between them. In germline, CDR1 is ENHRY, CDR2 SYGVKD. The CDR3 sequence is 15 residues long.

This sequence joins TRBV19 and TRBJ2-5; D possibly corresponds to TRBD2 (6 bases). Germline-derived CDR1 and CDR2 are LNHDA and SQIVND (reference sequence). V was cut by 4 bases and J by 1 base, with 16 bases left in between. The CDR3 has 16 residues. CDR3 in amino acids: CASSKSGSGGQETQYF. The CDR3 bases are TGTGCCAGTAGTAAGTCCGGTAGCGGAGGCCAAGAGACCCAGTACTTC.

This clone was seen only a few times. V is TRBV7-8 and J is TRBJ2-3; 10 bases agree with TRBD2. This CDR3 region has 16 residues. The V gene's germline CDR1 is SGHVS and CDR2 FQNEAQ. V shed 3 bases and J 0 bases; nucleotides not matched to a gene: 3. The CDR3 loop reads CASSLRLAGSTDTQYF. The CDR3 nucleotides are TGTGCCAGCAGCTTGAGACTAGCGGGCAGCACAGATACGCAGTATTTT. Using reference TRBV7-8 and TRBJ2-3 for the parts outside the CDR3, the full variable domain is GAGVSQSPRYKVAKRGQDVALRCDPISGHVSLFWYQQALGQGPEFLTYFQNEAQLDKSGLPSDRFFAERPEGSVSTLKIQRTQQEDSAVYLCASSLRLAGSTDTQYFGPGTRLTVL.

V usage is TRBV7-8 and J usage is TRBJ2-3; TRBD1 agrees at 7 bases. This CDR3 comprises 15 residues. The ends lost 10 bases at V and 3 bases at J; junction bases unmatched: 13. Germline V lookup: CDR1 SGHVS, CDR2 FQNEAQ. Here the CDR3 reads CATNRGWGVTDTQYF. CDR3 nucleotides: TGTGCCACCAACAGGGGTTGGGGAGTTACAGATACGCAGTATTTT.

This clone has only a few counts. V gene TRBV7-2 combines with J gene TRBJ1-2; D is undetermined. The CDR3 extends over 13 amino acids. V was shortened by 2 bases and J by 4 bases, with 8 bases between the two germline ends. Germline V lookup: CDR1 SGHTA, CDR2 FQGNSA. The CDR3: CASSLSSGYGYTF. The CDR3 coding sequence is TGTGCCAGCAGCTTAAGCTCAGGCTATGGCTACACCTTC.

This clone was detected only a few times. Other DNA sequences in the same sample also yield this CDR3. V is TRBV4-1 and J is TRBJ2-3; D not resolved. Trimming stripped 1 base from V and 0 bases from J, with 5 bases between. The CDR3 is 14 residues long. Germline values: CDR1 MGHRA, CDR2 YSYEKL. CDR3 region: CASSQGLSTDTQYF. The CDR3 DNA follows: TGCGCCAGCAGCCAAGGACTGAGCACAGATACGCAGTATTTT.

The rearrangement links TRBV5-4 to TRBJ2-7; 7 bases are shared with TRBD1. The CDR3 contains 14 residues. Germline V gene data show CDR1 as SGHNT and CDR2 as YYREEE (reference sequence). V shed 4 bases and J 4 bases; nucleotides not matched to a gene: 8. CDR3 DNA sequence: TGTGCCAGCAGCCACACAGGGGCAGGGTACGAGCAGTACTTC. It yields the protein CASSHTGAGYEQYF.

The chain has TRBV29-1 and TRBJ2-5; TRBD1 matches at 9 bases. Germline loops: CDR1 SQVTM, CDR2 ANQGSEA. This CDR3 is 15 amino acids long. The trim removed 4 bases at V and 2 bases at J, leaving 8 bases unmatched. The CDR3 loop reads CSVGHLTGGQETQYF. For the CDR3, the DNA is TGCAGCGTTGGGCACTTGACAGGGGGGCAAGAGACCCAGTACTTC. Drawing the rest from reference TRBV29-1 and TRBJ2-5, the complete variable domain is SAVISQKPSRDICQRGTSLTIQCQVDSQVTMMFWYRQQPGQSLTLIATANQGSEATYESGFVIDKFPISRPNLTFSTLTVSNMSPEDSSIYLCSVGHLTGGQETQYFGPGTRLLVL.

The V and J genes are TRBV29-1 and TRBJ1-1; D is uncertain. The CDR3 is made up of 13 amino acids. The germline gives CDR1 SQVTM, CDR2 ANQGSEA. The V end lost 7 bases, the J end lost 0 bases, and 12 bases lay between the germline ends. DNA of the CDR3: TGCAGCGCTACAGAGATCATGAACACTGAAGCTTTCTTT. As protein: CSATEIMNTEAFF.

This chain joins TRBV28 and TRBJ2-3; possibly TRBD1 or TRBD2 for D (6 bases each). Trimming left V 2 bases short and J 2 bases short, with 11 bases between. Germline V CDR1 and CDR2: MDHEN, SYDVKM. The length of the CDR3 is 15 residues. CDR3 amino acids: CASSLTGAPTDTQYF. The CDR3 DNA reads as TGTGCCAGCAGTTTAACGGGGGCGCCCACAGATACGCAGTATTTT.

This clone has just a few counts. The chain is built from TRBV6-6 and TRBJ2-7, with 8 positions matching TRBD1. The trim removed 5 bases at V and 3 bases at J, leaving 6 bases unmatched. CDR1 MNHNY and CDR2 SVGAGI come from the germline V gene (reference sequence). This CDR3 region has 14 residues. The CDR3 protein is CASSRGGQGYEQYF. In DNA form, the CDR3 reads TGTGCCAGCAGTCGCGGCGGACAGGGCTACGAGCAGTACTTC.

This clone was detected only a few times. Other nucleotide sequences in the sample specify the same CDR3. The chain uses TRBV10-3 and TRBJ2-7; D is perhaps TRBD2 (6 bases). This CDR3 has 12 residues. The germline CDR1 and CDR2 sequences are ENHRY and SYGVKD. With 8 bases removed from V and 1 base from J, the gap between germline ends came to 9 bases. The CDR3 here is CAIGGSSYEQYF. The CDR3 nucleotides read TGTGCCATCGGAGGGAGTTCCTACGAGCAGTACTTC.

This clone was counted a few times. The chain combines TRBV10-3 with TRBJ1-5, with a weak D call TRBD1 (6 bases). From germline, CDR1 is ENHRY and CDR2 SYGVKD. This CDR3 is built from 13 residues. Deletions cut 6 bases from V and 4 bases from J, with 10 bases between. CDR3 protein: CAISGTPNQPQHF. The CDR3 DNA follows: TGTGCCATCAGCGGGACACCTAATCAGCCCCAGCATTTT.